The next 21 T cell receptor beta chains were all read from a single sample in a study of control samples from healthy donors and cancer patients. TCRdb's copy holds only in-frame clones and misses some; the assay was immunoSEQ multiplex PCR. Counted here are 130,000 or so clones, 92% occurring once; the ten biggest clones make up around 2.1%. The sequenced sample was blood. Receptors were obtained from a woman aged 50 to 60 in good health.

This chain joins TRBV5-8 and TRBJ1-1; no firm D call. The germline V gene encodes CDR1 SGHTS and CDR2 YDEGEE. The CDR3 is 13 residues long. V was cut by 0 bases and J by 3 bases, with 6 bases left in between. The CDR3 loop is CASSLGKDTEAFF. CDR3 coding DNA: TGTGCCAGCAGCTTGGGTAAGGACACTGAAGCTTTCTTT.

The chain combines TRBV6-1 with TRBJ2-3; D not certain. The CDR3 sequence is 15 residues long. Germline V CDR1 and CDR2: MNHNS, SASEGT. The V gene lost 2 bases and the J gene lost 2 bases, with 11 bases spanning the gap. The CDR3 protein is CASSESPGTTDTQYF. The CDR3 nucleotides read TGTGCCAGCAGTGAATCCCCAGGAACCACAGATACGCAGTATTTT.

This sequence joins TRBV6-5 and TRBJ1-1, with D maybe TRBD1 (5 bases). Germline CDR1 and CDR2: MNHEY and SVGAGI. V was pared by 0 bases and J by 4 bases, with 15 bases between. The CDR3 spans 16 residues. The CDR3 loop reads CASSYSITGVRTEAFF. CDR3 coding DNA: TGTGCCAGCAGTTACTCTATAACAGGAGTGCGCACTGAAGCTTTCTTT.

The chain links TRBV9 to TRBJ1-5, with D perhaps TRBD1 (6 bases). The CDR3 consists of 14 residues. Between the trimmed V and J ends, which lost 0 bases and 9 bases, there was a span of 13 bases. CDR1 and CDR2 (germline): SGDLS, YYNGEE. This CDR3 reads CASSVEGVPGPQHF. For the CDR3, the DNA is TGTGCCAGCAGCGTAGAGGGGGTCCCAGGGCCCCAGCATTTT.

The rearrangement uses TRBV30 and TRBJ2-4; 7 bases line up with TRBD1. Germline CDR1 reads GTSNPN; CDR2 reads SVGIG (reference sequence). With V trimmed by 6 bases and J by 0 bases, 14 bases remained unmatched. This CDR3 contains 17 residues. The CDR3 reads CACKPGTVDLAKNIQYF. The CDR3 coding sequence is TGTGCCTGTAAACCTGGGACAGTAGATTTAGCCAAAAACATTCAGTACTTC.

With regard to this clone: The sample holds other DNA sequences that translate to the same CDR3. The chain employs TRBV4-1 and TRBJ2-6, with D possibly being TRBD1 (5 bases). Trimming took off 0 bases at V and 1 base at J, with 7 bases between the two ends. The CDR3 is 16 residues long. Germline V gene data show CDR1 as MGHRA and CDR2 as YSYEKL. This CDR3 reads CASSQDQGSGANVLTF. For the CDR3, the DNA is TGCGCCAGCAGCCAAGATCAGGGATCTGGGGCCAACGTCCTGACTTTC.

The chain combines TRBV6-1 with TRBJ2-6; D could derive from TRBD1 or TRBD2 (5 bases each). V shed 3 bases and J shed 0 bases, with 6 bases lying between them. Germline values: CDR1 MNHNS, CDR2 SASEGT. This CDR3 region has 15 residues. The CDR3 sequence is CASSDGTSGANVLTF. CDR3 DNA sequence: TGTGCCAGCAGTGACGGGACCTCTGGGGCCAACGTCCTGACTTTC.

This chain joins TRBV9 and TRBJ2-7; D is unclear. Germline assignment: CDR1 SGDLS and CDR2 YYNGEE. This CDR3 has 14 amino acids. V shed 0 bases and J shed 0 bases, with 7 bases lying between them. CDR3 amino acids: CASSVGIPSYEQYF. The CDR3 region has the DNA TGTGCCAGCAGCGTAGGCATCCCCTCCTACGAGCAGTACTTC.

J is TRBJ1-3 and V is TRBV28; 8 bases agree with TRBD1. J was trimmed by 3 bases and V by 3 bases; bases with no gene match: 22. Germline values: CDR1 MDHEN, CDR2 SYDVKM. CDR3 length: 21 residues. As DNA, the CDR3 is TGTGCCAGCAGTTTCCGCCTCTCGGGGACAGGAATAGGGGGACGTGGAAACACCATATATTTT. Its translation: CASSFRLSGTGIGGRGNTIYF.

This rearrangement joins TRBV6-6 to TRBJ2-7; no firm D call. Between the trimmed V and J ends, which lost 6 bases and 4 bases, there was a span of 7 bases. Germline lookup yields CDR1 MNHNY and CDR2 SVGAGI (reference sequence). This CDR3 has 11 residues. CDR3 amino acids: CASSLNYEQYF. The CDR3 DNA reads as TGTGCCAGCAGCTTAAATTACGAGCAGTACTTC.

The rearrangement links TRBV24-1 to TRBJ2-3, with 8 bases fitting TRBD1. The CDR3 has 16 amino acids. Germline V gene data show CDR1 as KGHDR and CDR2 as SFDVKD. V dropped 5 bases and J dropped 0; count of bases not matched to a gene: 6. The DNA of the CDR3 is TGTGCCACCAGTGGCGGGACAGGTCCTAGCACAGATACGCAGTATTTT. This codes for CATSGGTGPSTDTQYF.

The V gene is TRBV19, the J gene TRBJ2-7; perhaps D is TRBD1 or TRBD2 (5 bases each). Germline V gives CDR1 LNHDA, CDR2 SQIVND (reference sequence). The CDR3 runs 14 residues. Deletions cut 4 bases from V and 3 bases from J, with 13 bases between. CDR3 residues: CASSTYGTDYEQYF. The CDR3 nucleotides are TGTGCCAGTAGTACTTATGGGACGGACTACGAGCAGTACTTC.

The V gene is TRBV3-1 (or the pseudogene TRBV3-2), the J gene TRBJ2-5; D possibly uses TRBD1 or TRBD2 (5 bases each). The V gene's germline CDR1 is LGHDT and CDR2 YNNKEL (reference sequence). CDR3 size: 19 residues. Trimming stripped 4 bases from V and 5 bases from J, with 29 bases between. CDR3 nucleotides: TGTGCCAGCAGCCCCTCAGGCCATTCGGGACCTCGAATTTTCGAGACCCAGTACTTC. Residues: CASSPSGHSGPRIFETQYF.

V is TRBV5-1 and J is TRBJ2-3; TRBD2 matches 7 bases. CDR1 SGHRS and CDR2 YFSETQ come from the germline V gene. The CDR3 has 13 residues. The J segment lost 6 bases and the V segment lost 10 bases, leaving 11 bases of the junction unmatched. CDR3 in amino acids: CASMERGGDTQYF. The CDR3 DNA reads TGCGCCTCGATGGAGCGGGGCGGGGATACGCAGTATTTT.

This clone appeared once. The rearrangement links TRBV11-2 to TRBJ2-2, with D hard to call. Germline V gives CDR1 SGHAT, CDR2 FQNNGV. The CDR3 runs to 12 residues. V lost 5 bases and J lost 7, with 8 bases in between. CDR3 sequence (DNA): TGTGCCAGCAGCCCCGCTGTCGGGGAGCTGTTTTTT. It is translated as CASSPAVGELFF. Complete variable domain (other parts from reference TRBV11-2 and TRBJ2-2): EAGVAQSPRYKIIEKRQSVAFWCNPISGHATLYWYQQILGQGPKLLIQFQNNGVVDDSQLPKDRFSAERLKGVDSTLKIQPAKLEDSAVYLCASSPAVGELFFGEGSRLTVL.

CDR3 nucleotide sequence: TGTGCCAGCAGCTTGGCCTTAGGGGGGAATAATTCACCCCTCCACTTT. Its translation: CASSLALGGNNSPLHF. The chain has TRBV5-6 and TRBJ1-6; TRBD1 might be the D (6 bases). Trimming removed 0 bases at V and 5 bases at J, with 12 bases between. This CDR3 spans 16 amino acids. Germline lookup yields CDR1 SGHDT and CDR2 YYEEEE. Combining the CDR3 with reference TRBV5-6 and TRBJ1-6 gives the whole variable domain DAGVTQSPTHLIKTRGQQVTLRCSPKSGHDTVSWYQQALGQGPQFIFQYYEEEERQRGNFPDRFSGHQFPNYSSELNVNALLLGDSALYLCASSLALGGNNSPLHFGNGTRLTVT.

This chain connects TRBV6-4 to TRBJ2-5; D may be TRBD1 or TRBD2 (6 bases each). Trimming stripped 4 bases from V and 5 bases from J, with 17 bases between. In germline, CDR1 is MRHNA, CDR2 SNTAGT. CDR3 length: 15 amino acids. The CDR3 protein is CASSGFYRGLETQYF. In nucleotides, the CDR3 is TGTGCCAGCAGTGGGTTTTACCGGGGGCTGGAGACCCAGTACTTC.

The chain uses TRBV10-3 and TRBJ1-1; D ambiguous. Germline assignment: CDR1 ENHRY and CDR2 SYGVKD. The CDR3 is 13 amino acids. V was shortened by 2 bases and J by 12 bases, with 16 bases between the two germline ends. DNA for the CDR3: TGTGCCATCAGTGAGGGCAGGTATGGGCTGACTTTCTTT. It encodes CAISEGRYGLTFF.

J is TRBJ1-3 and V is TRBV2; 8 positions agree with TRBD1. Unmatched junction bases numbered 8, after V lost 6 bases and J lost 4 bases. Germline CDR1 is SNHLY and CDR2 is FYNNEI. CDR3 size: 15 residues. The CDR3 region is CASREDRVKGNTIYF. CDR3 bases: TGTGCCAGCAGGGAGGACAGGGTCAAAGGAAACACCATATATTTT.

The chain carries TRBV6-2 or TRBV6-3 and TRBJ2-2; D is unclear. V dropped 2 bases and J dropped 1 base, with 11 bases sitting between them. Germline CDR1 reads MNHEY; CDR2 reads SVGEGT. This CDR3 spans 16 amino acids. CDR3 coding DNA: TGTGCCAGCAGTTACACTGGGCGGATGAACACCGGGGAGCTGTTTTTT. This gives the protein CASSYTGRMNTGELFF.

The chain combines TRBV12-3 or TRBV12-4 with TRBJ1-4; D uncertain. The CDR3 has 11 amino acids. Trimming left V 6 bases short and J 10 bases short, with 9 bases between. CDR3 residues: CASSPGVKLFF. Written as DNA, the CDR3 is TGTGCCAGCAGCCCCGGTGTAAAACTGTTTTTT.